This T cell receptor (beta chain) derives from a study of blood T cell repertoires in COVID-19. Study overall: Samples came from the United States, Italy and Spain, spanning acute and convalescent COVID-19. Nucleic acid was either cDNA or gDNA, and it came from T cells, B-cell-depleted T cells, or PBMCs.

The participants were between roughly 18 and 100 years old and came from under 25 US areas. Symptom resolution, clearance, or two negative PCRs marked the recovered donors of Cohort 3. Per germline, CDR1 SGDLS and CDR2 YYNGEE. After removal of 1 base from V and 4 bases from J, the junction contained 4 bases not matched to a gene. This CDR3 spans 14 amino acids. Profiled with immunoSEQ multiplex PCR; TCRdb holds only in-frame clones, not every one. The repertoire consists of some 250,000 clones, with around nine tenths occurring once and the leading ten covering roughly 8.6%. The chain employs TRBV9 and TRBJ2-5; TRBD1 agrees at 7 bases. Sequencing was carried out using PBMCs or T cells enriched from blood (not recorded which). This TCR was recovered from a man between 35 and 55 years old who had recovered from COVID-19. CDR3 protein: CASSVRGQIETQYF. In DNA, the CDR3 is TGTGCCAGCAGCGTAAGGGGACAGATAGAGACCCAGTACTTC.